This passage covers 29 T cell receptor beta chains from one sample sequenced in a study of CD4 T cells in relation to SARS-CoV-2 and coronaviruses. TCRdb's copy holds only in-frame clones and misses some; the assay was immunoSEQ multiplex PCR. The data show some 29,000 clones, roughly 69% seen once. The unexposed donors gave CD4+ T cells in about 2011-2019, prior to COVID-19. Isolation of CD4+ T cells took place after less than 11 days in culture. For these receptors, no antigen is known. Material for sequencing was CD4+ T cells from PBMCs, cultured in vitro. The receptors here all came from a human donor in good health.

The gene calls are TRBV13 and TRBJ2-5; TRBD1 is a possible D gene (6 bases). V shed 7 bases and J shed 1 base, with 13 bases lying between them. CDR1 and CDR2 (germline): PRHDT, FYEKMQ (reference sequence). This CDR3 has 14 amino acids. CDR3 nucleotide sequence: TGTGCCAGCAACTCTGACAGGTCCCAAGAGACCCAGTACTTC. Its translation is CASNSDRSQETQYF.

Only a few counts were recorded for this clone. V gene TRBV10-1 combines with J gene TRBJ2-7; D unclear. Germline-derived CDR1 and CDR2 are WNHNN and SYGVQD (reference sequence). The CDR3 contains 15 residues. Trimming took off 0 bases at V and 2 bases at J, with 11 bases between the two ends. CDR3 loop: CASSESSGETYEQYF. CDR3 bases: TGCGCCAGCAGTGAGTCGTCTGGTGAAACCTACGAGCAGTACTTC.

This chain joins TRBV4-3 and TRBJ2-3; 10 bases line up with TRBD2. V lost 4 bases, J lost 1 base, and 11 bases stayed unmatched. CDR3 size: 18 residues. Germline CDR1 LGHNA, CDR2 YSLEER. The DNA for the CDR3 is TGCGCCAGCAGCCGTCGGGCCAGCGGGGGGGCTGGCACAGATACGCAGTATTTT. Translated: CASSRRASGGAGTDTQYF.

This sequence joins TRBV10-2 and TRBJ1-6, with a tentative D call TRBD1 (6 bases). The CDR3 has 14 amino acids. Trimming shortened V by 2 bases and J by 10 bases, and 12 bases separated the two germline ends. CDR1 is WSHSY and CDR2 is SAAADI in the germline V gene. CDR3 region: CASSEAGERSPLHF. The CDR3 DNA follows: TGCGCCAGCAGTGAGGCAGGGGAGCGGTCACCCCTCCACTTT.

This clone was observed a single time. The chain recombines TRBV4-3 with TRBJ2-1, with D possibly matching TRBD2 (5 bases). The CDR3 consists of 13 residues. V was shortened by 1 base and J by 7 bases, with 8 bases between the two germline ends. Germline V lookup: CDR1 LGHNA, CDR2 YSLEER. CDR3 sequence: CASSQGGQNEQFF. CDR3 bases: TGCGCCAGCAGCCAAGGAGGGCAGAATGAGCAGTTCTTC.

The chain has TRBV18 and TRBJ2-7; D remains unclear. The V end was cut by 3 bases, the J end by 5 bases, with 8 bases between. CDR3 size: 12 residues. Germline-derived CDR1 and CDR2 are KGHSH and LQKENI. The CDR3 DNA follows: TGTGCCAGCTCACCCCAGAGAGACGAGCAGTACTTC. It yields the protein CASSPQRDEQYF.

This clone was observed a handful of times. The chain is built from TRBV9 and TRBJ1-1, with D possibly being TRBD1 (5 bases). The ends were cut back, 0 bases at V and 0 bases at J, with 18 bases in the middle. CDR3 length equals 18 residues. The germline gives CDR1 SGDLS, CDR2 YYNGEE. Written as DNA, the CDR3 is TGTGCCAGCAGCGTAGTAACCCCAGGGTCACCTATGAACACTGAAGCTTTCTTT. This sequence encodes CASSVVTPGSPMNTEAFF.

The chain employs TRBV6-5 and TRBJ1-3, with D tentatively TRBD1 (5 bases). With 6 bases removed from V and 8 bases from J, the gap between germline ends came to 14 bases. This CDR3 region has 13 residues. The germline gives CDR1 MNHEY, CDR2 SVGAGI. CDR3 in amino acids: CASRLGGGDTIYF. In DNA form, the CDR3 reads TGTGCCAGCAGACTGGGGGGGGGAGACACCATATATTTT.

CDR3 amino acids: CASSHGGTEAFF. DNA for the CDR3: TGTGCCAGCAGCCATGGTGGGACTGAAGCTTTCTTT. The V and J genes are TRBV3-1 (or the pseudogene TRBV3-2) and TRBJ1-1; D is ambiguous. V dropped 3 bases and J dropped 5 bases, with 7 bases sitting between them. Germline V gene lookup returns CDR1 LGHDT and CDR2 YNNKEL (reference sequence). The CDR3 runs 12 residues.

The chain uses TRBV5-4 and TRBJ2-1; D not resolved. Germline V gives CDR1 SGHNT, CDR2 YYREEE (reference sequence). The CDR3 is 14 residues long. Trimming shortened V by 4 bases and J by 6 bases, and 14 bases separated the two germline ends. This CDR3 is CASSPYPGSNEQFF. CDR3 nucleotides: TGTGCCAGCAGCCCCTATCCGGGTAGCAATGAGCAGTTCTTC.

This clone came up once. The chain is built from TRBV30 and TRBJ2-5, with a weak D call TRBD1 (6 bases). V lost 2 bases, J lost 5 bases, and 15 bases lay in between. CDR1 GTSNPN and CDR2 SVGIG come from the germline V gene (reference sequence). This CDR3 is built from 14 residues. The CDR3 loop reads CAWSMFRGGETQYF. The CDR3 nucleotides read TGTGCCTGGAGTATGTTCAGGGGCGGTGAGACCCAGTACTTC.

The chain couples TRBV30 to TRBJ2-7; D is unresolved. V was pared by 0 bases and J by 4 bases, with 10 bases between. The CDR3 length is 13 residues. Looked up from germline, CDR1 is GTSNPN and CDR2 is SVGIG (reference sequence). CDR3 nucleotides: TGTGCCTGGAGTGTATTCAGCAGGTACGAGCAGTACTTC. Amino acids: CAWSVFSRYEQYF.

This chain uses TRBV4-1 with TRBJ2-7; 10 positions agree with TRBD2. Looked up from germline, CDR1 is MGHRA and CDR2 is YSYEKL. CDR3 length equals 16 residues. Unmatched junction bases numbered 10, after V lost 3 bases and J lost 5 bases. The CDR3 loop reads CASSQLPGLAYDEQYF. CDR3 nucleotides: TGCGCCAGCAGCCAGCTGCCGGGACTAGCGTATGACGAGCAGTACTTC.

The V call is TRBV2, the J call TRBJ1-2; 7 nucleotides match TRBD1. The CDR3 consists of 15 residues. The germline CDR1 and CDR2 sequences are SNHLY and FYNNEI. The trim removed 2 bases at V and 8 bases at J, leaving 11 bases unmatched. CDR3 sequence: CASSERGTVSSGYTF. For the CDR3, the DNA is TGTGCCAGCAGTGAAAGGGGGACAGTTTCCTCCGGCTACACCTTC.

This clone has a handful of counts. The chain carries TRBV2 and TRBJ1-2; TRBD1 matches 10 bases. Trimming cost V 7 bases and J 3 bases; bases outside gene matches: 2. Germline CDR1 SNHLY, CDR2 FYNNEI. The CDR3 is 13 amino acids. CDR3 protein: CASTGQGDYGYTF. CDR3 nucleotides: TGTGCCAGCACCGGACAGGGGGACTATGGCTACACCTTC.

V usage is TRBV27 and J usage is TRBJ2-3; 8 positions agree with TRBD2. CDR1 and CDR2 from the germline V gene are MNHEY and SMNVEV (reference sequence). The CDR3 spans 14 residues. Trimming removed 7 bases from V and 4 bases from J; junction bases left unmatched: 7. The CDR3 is CASKKPGGADTQYF. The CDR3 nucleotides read TGTGCCAGCAAGAAGCCGGGGGGGGCAGATACGCAGTATTTT.

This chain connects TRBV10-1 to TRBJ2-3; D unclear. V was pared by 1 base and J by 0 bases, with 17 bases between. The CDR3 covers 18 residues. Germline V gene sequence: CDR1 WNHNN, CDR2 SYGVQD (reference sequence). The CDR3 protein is CASSEFGSAYPSTDTQYF. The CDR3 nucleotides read TGCGCCAGCAGTGAGTTTGGGTCGGCTTACCCTAGCACAGATACGCAGTATTTT.

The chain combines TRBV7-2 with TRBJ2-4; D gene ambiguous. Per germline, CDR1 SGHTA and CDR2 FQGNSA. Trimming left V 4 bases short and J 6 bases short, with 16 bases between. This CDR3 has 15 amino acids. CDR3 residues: CASSSRPGLGNIQYF. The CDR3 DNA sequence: TGTGCCAGCAGCTCAAGGCCCGGGTTGGGAAACATTCAGTACTTC.

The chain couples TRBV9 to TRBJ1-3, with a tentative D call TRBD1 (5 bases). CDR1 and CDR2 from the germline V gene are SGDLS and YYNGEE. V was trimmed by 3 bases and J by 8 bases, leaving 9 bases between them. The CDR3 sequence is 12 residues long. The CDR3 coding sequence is TGTGCCAGCAGCGCCTCGGGACACACCATATATTTT. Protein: CASSASGHTIYF.

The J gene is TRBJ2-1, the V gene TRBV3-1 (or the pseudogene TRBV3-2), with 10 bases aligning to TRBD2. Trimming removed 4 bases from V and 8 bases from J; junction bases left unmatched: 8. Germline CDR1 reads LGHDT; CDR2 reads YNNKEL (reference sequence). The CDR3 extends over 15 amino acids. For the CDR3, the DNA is TGTGCCAGCAGCCCCCTAGCGGGAGATAACGATGAGCAGTTCTTC. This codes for CASSPLAGDNDEQFF.

Here the CDR3 reads CASSQDVGKRGETQYF. The CDR3 DNA is TGCGCCAGCAGCCAAGACGTAGGGAAGAGGGGTGAGACCCAGTACTTC. J is TRBJ2-5 and V is TRBV4-3, with D perhaps TRBD1 or TRBD2 (5 bases each). V was shortened by 0 bases and J by 5 bases, with 16 bases between the two germline ends. The CDR3 is 16 residues long. The germline V gene has CDR1 LGHNA and CDR2 YSLEER.

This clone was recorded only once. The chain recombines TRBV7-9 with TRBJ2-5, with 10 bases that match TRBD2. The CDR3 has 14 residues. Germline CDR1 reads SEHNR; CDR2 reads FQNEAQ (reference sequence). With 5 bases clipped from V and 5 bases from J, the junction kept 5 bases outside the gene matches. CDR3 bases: TGTGCCAGCAGCGCCAGCGGGAGGGGGGAGACCCAGTACTTC. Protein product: CASSASGRGETQYF.

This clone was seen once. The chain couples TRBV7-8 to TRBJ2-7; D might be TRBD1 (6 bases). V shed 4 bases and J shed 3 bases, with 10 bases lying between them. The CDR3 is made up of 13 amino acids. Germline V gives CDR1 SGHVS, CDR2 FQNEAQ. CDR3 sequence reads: CASSYRAVYEQYF. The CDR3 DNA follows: TGTGCCAGCAGCTACAGGGCAGTCTACGAGCAGTACTTC.

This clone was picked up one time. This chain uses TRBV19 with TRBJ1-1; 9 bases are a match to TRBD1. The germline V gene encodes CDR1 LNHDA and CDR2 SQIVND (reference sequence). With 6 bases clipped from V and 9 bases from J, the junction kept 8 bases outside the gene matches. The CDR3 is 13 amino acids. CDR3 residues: CASRGGGQGKAFF. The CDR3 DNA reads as TGTGCCAGTAGAGGGGGGGGACAGGGTAAAGCTTTCTTT.

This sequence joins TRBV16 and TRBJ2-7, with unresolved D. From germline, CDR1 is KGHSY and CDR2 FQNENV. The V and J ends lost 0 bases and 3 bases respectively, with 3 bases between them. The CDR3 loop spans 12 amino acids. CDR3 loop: CASSQSNYEQYF. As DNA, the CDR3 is TGTGCCAGCAGCCAATCGAACTACGAGCAGTACTTC.

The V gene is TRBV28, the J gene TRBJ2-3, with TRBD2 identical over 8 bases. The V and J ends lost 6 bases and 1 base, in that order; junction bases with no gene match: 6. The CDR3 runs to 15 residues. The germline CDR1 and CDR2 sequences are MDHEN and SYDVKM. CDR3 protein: CASSPGGSGTDTQYF. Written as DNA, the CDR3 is TGTGCCAGCAGCCCGGGGGGGTCTGGCACAGATACGCAGTATTTT.

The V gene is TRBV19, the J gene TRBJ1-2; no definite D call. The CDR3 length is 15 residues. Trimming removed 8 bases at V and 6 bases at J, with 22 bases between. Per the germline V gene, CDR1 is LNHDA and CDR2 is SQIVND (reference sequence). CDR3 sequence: CASQTRSYGYDGYTF. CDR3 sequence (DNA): TGTGCCAGTCAAACTCGGTCCTATGGCTACGATGGCTACACCTTC.

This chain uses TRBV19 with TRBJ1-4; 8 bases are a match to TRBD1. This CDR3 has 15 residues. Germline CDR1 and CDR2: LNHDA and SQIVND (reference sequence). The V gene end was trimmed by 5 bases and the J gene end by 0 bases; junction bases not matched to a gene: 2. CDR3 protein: CASSRQGSTNEKLFF. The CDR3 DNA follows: TGTGCCAGTAGTCGACAGGGGTCAACTAATGAAAAACTGTTTTTT.

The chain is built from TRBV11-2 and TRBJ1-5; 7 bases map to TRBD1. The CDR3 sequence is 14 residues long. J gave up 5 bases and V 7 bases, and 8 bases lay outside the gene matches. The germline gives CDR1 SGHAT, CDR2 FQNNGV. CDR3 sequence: CASTRGQQDQPQHF. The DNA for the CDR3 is TGTGCCAGCACCCGGGGACAGCAGGATCAGCCCCAGCATTTT.